Listed here are 7 T cell receptor beta chains from one sample, sequenced in a study of neurological immune-mediated disorders. Using its own MiXCR run on the 5' RACE reads, TCRdb lists one record per CDR3 protein. Of 45,000 or so distinct CDR3 sequences in the sample, 10% to 15% were seen once. Sequencing was performed on PBMCs. These receptors all come from a female donor in good health.

This clonotype was detected ten times or more. The chain carries TRBV29-1 and TRBJ2-1; D gene ambiguous. The CDR3 covers 11 residues. The V and J ends lost 8 bases and 5 bases respectively, with 10 bases between them. Germline V gene data show CDR1 as SQVTM and CDR2 as ANQGSEA. CDR3: CSSRNNNEQFF. The CDR3 coding sequence is TGCAGCTCTAGGAACAACAATGAGCAGTTCTTC.

This clonotype was counted at least ten times. This chain joins TRBV5-5 and TRBJ2-2, with D hard to call. V lost 2 bases and J 2 bases, leaving 10 bases between the germline ends. CDR1 is SGHKS and CDR2 is YYEKEE in the germline V gene (reference sequence). The CDR3 runs to 15 residues. The CDR3 sequence is CASSFGHLNTGELFF. In DNA form, the CDR3 reads TGTGCCAGCAGCTTCGGTCACCTTAACACCGGGGAGCTGTTTTTT.

This clonotype came up many times. This chain uses TRBV20-1 with TRBJ2-3; 11 nucleotides match TRBD2. CDR1 DFQATT and CDR2 SNEGSKA come from the germline V gene (reference sequence). The CDR3 sequence is 15 residues long. The ends lost 6 bases at V and 5 bases at J; junction bases unmatched: 10. The CDR3 nucleotides are TGCAGTGCCCGCGGGGCTAGCGGGGGGCAAGATACGCAGTATTTT. Protein product: CSARGASGGQDTQYF.

This clonotype has ten or more counts. This rearrangement joins TRBV20-1 to TRBJ2-7; D uncertain. Per the germline V gene, CDR1 is DFQATT and CDR2 is SNEGSKA (reference sequence). V lost 1 base, J lost 2 bases, and 9 bases lay in between. CDR3 length: 13 residues. The CDR3 loop is CSARVVGTYEQYF. CDR3 sequence (DNA): TGCAGTGCTAGAGTCGTGGGCACCTACGAGCAGTACTTC.

This clonotype was observed once. The CDR3 protein is CASSFAGTGGAEQYF. CDR3 nucleotide sequence: TGTGCCAGCAGCTTTGCCGGGACAGGGGGGGCCGAGCAGTACTTC. This rearrangement joins TRBV7-9 to TRBJ2-7; TRBD1 matches at 11 bases. The CDR3 has 15 residues. The V and J ends lost 3 bases and 6 bases, in that order; junction bases with no gene match: 7. Germline assignment: CDR1 SEHNR and CDR2 FQNEAQ (reference sequence).

This clonotype was counted at least ten times. The chain joins TRBV6-5 to TRBJ2-1; 8 bases map to TRBD1. Germline CDR1 and CDR2: MNHEY and SVGAGI. This CDR3 contains 17 residues. V lost 3 bases to trimming and J lost 3 bases; unmatched junction nucleotides: 10. The CDR3 region is CASSYIPKGQGYNEQFF. CDR3 DNA: TGTGCCAGCAGTTATATTCCTAAAGGACAGGGCTACAATGAGCAGTTCTTC.

This clonotype was found many times. Mismatch with germline at one junction end may stem from a read error. J is TRBJ1-6 and V is TRBV6-1, with a possible D match to TRBD1 (5 bases). Germline lookup yields CDR1 MNHNS and CDR2 SASEGT. The CDR3 is 17 residues long. CDR3 residues: CASSKAGTSYYNSPLHF. CDR3 coding DNA: TGTGCCAGCAGTAAAGCCGGGACCTCCTACTATAATTCACCCCTCCACTTT.